These T cell receptor beta chains were read from a single sample in a study of CD8 T cells in Susac syndrome. TCRdb analysed the immunoSEQ multiplex PCR reads with MiXCR anew, one entry per CDR3 protein. The data show 150,000 to 200,000 distinct CDR3 sequences, 94% seen once. Sequenced: CD4+ T cells from PBMCs. The receptors shown here come from a human donor with multiple sclerosis. CDR3s include the opening cysteine and the closing phenylalanine or tryptophan. A D gene is named only where the DNA matches it firmly. Expanded clones are given a class, and other clones once, few, many or no size at all.

clone_size	v_call	j_call	d_call	cdr3_nt	cdr3_aa
NA	TRBV5-1	TRBJ2-2	TRBD2	TGCGCCAGCACCATAGAGGCGGGAGTTAACGGGGAGCTGTTTTTT	CASTIEAGVNGELFF
NA	TRBV2	TRBJ1-3	NA	TGTGCCAGCAGCGCGGTTGGAAACACCATATATTTT	CASSAVGNTIYF
NA	TRBV6-5	TRBJ2-7	TRBD2	TGTGCCAGCAGCGTTACGGCGGGAGGGGGTCTCGAGCAGTACTTC	CASSVTAGGGLEQYF
NA	TRBV5-1	TRBJ1-4	NA	TGCGCCAGCAGATCACAGGGAGGTGAAAAACTGTTTTTT	CASRSQGGEKLFF
once	TRBV6-6	TRBJ1-1	NA	TGTGCCAGCCTTGGAAGGGCTGAAGCTTTCTTT	CASLGRAEAFF
NA	TRBV11-2	TRBJ2-1	NA	TGTGCCAGCAACTATGGTAGCTCCTACAATGAGCAGTTCTTC	CASNYGSSYNEQFF
NA	TRBV12-3/TRBV12-4	TRBJ2-7	NA	TGTGCCAGCAGCCTAATGGGGTCCTACGAGCAGTACTTC	CASSLMGSYEQYF
NA	TRBV18	TRBJ1-2	NA	TGTGCCAGCTCACCGAAACAGGTCCTCTCCTATGGCTACACCTTC	CASSPKQVLSYGYTF
NA	TRBV7-2	TRBJ1-2	NA	TGTGCCAGCAGCTTAGAAGGGGGAGGTGGCTACACCTTC	CASSLEGGGGYTF
NA	TRBV11-2	TRBJ2-6	NA	TGTGCCAGCAGCTTATTAAGGGGGGGCCAGGACTCTGGGGCCAACGTCCTGACTTTC	CASSLLRGGQDSGANVLTF
NA	TRBV28	TRBJ1-5	TRBD1	TGTGCCAGCAGTGAACAGGGGTACAGCAATCAGCCCCAGCATTTT	CASSEQGYSNQPQHF
once	TRBV28	TRBJ2-7	TRBD2	TGTGCCAGCAGTTTAAGCGGGATCGCAAGCTCCTACGAGCAGTACTTC	CASSLSGIASSYEQYF
NA	TRBV24-1	TRBJ2-7	TRBD2	TGTGCCACCAGTGACGCGGGAGGCCTTGAAGGCGAGCAGTACTTC	CATSDAGGLEGEQYF
once	TRBV7-9	TRBJ1-5	TRBD1	TGTGCCAGCAGCTTAGGACAGGGGGCATACCAGCCCCAGCATTTT	CASSLGQGAYQPQHF